This paragraph covers one T cell receptor (beta chain) sequence. This CDR3 is 13 amino acids long. Germline assignment: CDR1 SGHDT and CDR2 YYEEEE. With 0 bases removed from V and 12 bases from J, the gap between germline ends came to 13 bases. Data came from immunoSEQ multiplex PCR; TCRdb stores just in-frame clones and leaves some out. The sample contains 89,000 or so clones, approximately 94% of which appear only once. The sample belongs to a study of cytomegalovirus exposure and HLA in healthy donors. The validation cohort, a group of under 150 subjects, included the donors and was separate from the approximately 670-subject first cohort.

Material: PBMCs. This clonotype originated in a young woman in good health and CMV-seropositive. This sequence joins TRBV5-6 and TRBJ2-1; D perhaps matches TRBD1 (5 bases). CDR3 DNA: TGTGCCAGCAGCTTGGCAGGGAACTTGGGGCAGTTCTTC. Translated: CASSLAGNLGQFF.